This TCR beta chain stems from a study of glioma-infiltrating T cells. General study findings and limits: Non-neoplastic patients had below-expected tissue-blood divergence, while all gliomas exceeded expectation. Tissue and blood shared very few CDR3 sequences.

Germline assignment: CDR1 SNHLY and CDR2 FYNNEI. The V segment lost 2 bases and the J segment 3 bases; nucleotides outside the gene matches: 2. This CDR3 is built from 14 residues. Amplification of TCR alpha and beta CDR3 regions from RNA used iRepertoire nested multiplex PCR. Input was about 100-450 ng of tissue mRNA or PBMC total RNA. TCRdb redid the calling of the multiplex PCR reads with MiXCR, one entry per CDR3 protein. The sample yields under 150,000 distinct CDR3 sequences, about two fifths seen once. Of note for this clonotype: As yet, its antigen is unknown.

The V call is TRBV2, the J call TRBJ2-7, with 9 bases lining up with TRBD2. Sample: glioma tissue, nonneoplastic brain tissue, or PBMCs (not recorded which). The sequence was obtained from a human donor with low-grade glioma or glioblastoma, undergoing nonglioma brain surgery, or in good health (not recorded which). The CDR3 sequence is CASSEFSGGYEQYF. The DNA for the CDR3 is TGTGCCAGCAGTGAATTTAGCGGGGGCTACGAGCAGTACTTC.